Below, one T cell receptor (beta chain) is given with its context. Repertoires were generated with immunoSEQ multiplex PCR, while TCRdb's copy carries only in-frame clones and drops some. The sample includes roughly 70,000 clones, over 70% of them seen just once. The data were taken from a study of control samples from healthy donors and cancer patients. CDR1 SNHLY and CDR2 FYNNEI come from the germline V gene. Trimming left V 7 bases short and J 0 bases short, with 16 bases between. The CDR3 is 16 amino acids. The receptor comes from a man between 50 and 59 years old in good health. V and J are TRBV2 and TRBJ1-3; the D gene is possibly TRBD1 (5 bases). Sample: blood. CDR3 coding DNA: TGTGCCAGCACCCCACCTGACAGTTACTCTGGAAACACCATATATTTT. It yields the protein CASTPPDSYSGNTIYF.